This T cell receptor beta chain was obtained from a study of T cells in Graves' hyperthyroidism and ophthalmopathy. The source material, RNA transcripts, was used to amplify TCR beta CDR3 regions. First-round RT-PCR with HTBI primers amplified the TCR CDR3 region. TCRdb re-called the multiplex PCR reads with MiXCR, one entry per CDR3 protein. The sample includes 550,000 to 600,000 distinct CDR3 sequences, 35% to 55% of them seen just once. The ends lost 2 bases at V and 5 bases at J; junction bases unmatched: 4. Germline V gene lookup returns CDR1 SGHAT and CDR2 FQNNGV. The CDR3 totals 15 residues. The V call is TRBV11-2, the J call TRBJ2-7; TRBD2 matches at 12 bases. The TCR sequence derives from an adult woman with Graves' disease, either hyperthyroidism or ophthalmopathy (not recorded which). The sequenced material came from peripheral blood or thyroid tissue (not recorded which). CDR3 nucleotide sequence: TGTGCCAGCAGCTTACTAGCGGGAGGGCTCGACGAGCAGTACTTC. Amino acids: CASSLLAGGLDEQYF.